This record looks at one T cell receptor (beta chain) sequence and its context. Its antigen is as yet unknown. V was pared by 1 base and J by 6 bases, with 4 bases between. The CDR3 has 12 amino acids. Germline CDR1 is LGHNA and CDR2 is YSLEER. The data were obtained in a study of cytomegalovirus exposure and HLA in healthy donors. It was with 60 Vbeta and 13 Jbeta primers that the PCR ran. As handled by the study authors: Counted up in a later analysis, unique TCR beta chains came to about 80 million, with around 12 million shared. The assay was immunoSEQ multiplex PCR, and TCRdb's table has in-frame clones only and misses some. The V and J calls and clone size are taken from that table; D and trimming were inferred from the DNA. The table lists 150,000 to 200,000 clones, roughly four fifths of them singletons, with approximately 12% in the top ten. Regarding the study as a whole: A few of the chains that were CMV-associated were confirmed in vitro to be specific for CMV antigens. Many donors shared some public TCRs, even though most TCR sequences were rare. Versus the roughly 640-donor mean, an Asian-associated ancestry cluster reportedly showed fewer N-insertions in a later analysis.

The V gene is TRBV4-3, the J gene TRBJ2-1; D call uncertain. The source material was PBMCs. The receptor comes from a man in his fifties in good health and CMV-seropositive. CDR3 coding DNA: TGCGCCAGCAGCCAAGCCAGCAATGAGCAGTTCTTC. It encodes CASSQASNEQFF.